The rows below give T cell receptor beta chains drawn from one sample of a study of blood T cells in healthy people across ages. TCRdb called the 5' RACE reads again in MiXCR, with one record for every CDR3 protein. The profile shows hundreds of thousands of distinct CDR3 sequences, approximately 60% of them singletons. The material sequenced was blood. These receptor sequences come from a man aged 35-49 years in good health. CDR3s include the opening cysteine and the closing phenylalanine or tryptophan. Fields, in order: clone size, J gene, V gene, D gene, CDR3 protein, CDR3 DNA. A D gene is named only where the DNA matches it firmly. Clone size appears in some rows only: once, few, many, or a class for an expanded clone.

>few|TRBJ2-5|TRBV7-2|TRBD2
CASSIVAGYEETQYF
TGTGCCAGCAGCATCGTAGCGGGTTACGAAGAGACCCAGTACTTC
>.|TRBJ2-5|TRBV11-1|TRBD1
CASSSDGGQGVGETQYF
TGTGCCAGCAGCTCCGATGGGGGACAGGGGGTAGGAGAGACCCAGTACTTC
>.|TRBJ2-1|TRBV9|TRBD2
CASSAGLAYEQFF
TGTGCCAGCAGCGCCGGACTAGCCTATGAGCAGTTCTTC
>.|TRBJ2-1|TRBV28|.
CASSRDYEQFF
TGTGCCAGCAGTAGGGATTATGAGCAGTTCTTC
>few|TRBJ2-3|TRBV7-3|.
CASSTNLGDTQYF
TGTGCCAGCAGCACCAACTTGGGGGATACGCAGTATTTT
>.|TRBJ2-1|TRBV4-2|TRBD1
CASSQMGTGDAVNCNEQFF
TGTGCCAGCAGCCAAATGGGGACAGGGGACGCTGTTAATTGCAATGAGCAGTTCTTC
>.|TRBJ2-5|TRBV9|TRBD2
CASSTDIAGGLQETQYF
TGTGCCAGCAGCACCGATATAGCGGGGGGGCTCCAAGAGACCCAGTACTTC
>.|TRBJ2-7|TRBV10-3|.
CVIRPETEDEQYF
TGTGTCATCAGACCCGAGACAGAAGACGAGCAGTACTTC
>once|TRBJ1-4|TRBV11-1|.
CASSLAERGEKLFF
TGTGCCAGCAGCTTAGCGGAAAGGGGTGAAAAACTGTTTTTT
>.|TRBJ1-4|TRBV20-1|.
CSASVPTREKLFF
TGCAGTGCCTCGGTCCCCACGCGCGAAAAACTGTTTTTT
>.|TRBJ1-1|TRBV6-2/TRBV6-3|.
CASSSLSGRGPNTEAFF
TGTGCCAGCAGTTCTCTCTCGGGCAGGGGCCCGAACACTGAAGCTTTCTTT
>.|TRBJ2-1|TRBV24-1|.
CATSDFLGPGLYNEQFF
TGTGCCACCAGTGATTTTCTAGGACCGGGACTCTACAATGAGCAGTTCTTC
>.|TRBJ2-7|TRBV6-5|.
CASADRPRDEQYF
TGTGCCAGCGCAGATAGGCCCCGGGACGAGCAGTACTTC
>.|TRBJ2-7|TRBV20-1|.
CSAGGRLTPYEQYF
TGCAGTGCTGGGGGCCGCCTTACCCCCTACGAGCAGTACTTC
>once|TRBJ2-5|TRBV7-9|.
CASSWGRAQETQYF
TGTGCCAGCAGCTGGGGACGGGCGCAGGAGACCCAGTACTTC
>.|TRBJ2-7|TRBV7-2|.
CASSLIGTSYEQYF
TGTGCCAGCAGCTTAATCGGGACCTCCTACGAGCAGTACTTC
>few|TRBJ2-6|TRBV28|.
CASTPVSGANVLTF
TGTGCCAGCACCCCCGTGTCTGGGGCCAACGTCCTGACTTTC
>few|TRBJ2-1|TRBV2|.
CASIEQRAGYNEQFF
TGTGCCAGCATAGAACAGCGGGCAGGATACAATGAGCAGTTCTTC
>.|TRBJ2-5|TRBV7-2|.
CASLTGTYQETQYF
TGTGCCAGCCTTACAGGGACGTACCAAGAGACCCAGTACTTC
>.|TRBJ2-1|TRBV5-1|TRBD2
CASSSGTINEQFF
TGCGCCAGCAGCTCCGGGACTATCAATGAGCAGTTCTTC
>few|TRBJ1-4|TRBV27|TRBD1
CASSWDSANEKLFF
TGTGCCAGCAGTTGGGACAGTGCGAATGAAAAACTGTTTTTT
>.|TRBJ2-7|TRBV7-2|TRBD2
CASSFATSGISYEQYF
TGTGCCAGCAGCTTCGCTACTAGCGGGATTTCCTACGAGCAGTACTTC
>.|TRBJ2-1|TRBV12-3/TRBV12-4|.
CASSFTGYTEQFF
TGTGCCAGCAGTTTTACAGGCTACACTGAGCAGTTCTTC
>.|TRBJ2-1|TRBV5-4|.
CASSRITTEYNEQFF
TGTGCCAGCAGCCGAATTACGACCGAATACAATGAGCAGTTCTTC
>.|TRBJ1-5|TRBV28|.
CASSSRGAGDQPQHF
TGTGCCAGCAGTTCTCGCGGGGCTGGGGATCAGCCCCAGCATTTT
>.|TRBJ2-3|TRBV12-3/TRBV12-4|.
CASRYGTTTDTQYF
TGTGCCAGCAGATACGGGACCACAACAGATACGCAGTATTTT
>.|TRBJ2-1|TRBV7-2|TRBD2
CASNTGSTPGGEQFF
TGTGCCAGCAACACTGGGAGCACCCCGGGGGGTGAGCAGTTCTTC